Only a few counts were recorded for the clone carrying this T cell receptor beta chain. Its cognate antigen is unknown. This entry is derived from a study of CD8 T cells in ankylosing spondylitis. Quantitative barcoded 5'-RACE was used to prepare TCR beta libraries. TCRdb passed the 5' RACE reads through MiXCR, listing each CDR3 protein once. The sample includes 400,000 or so distinct CDR3 sequences, roughly 25% seen only once; the top ten take 0.75% to 0.9%. Whole-study findings and limits: For ankylosing spondylitis blood, a TCR beta motif of 7 or 8 highly homologous variants appeared characteristic.

After removal of 5 bases from V and 4 bases from J, the junction contained 8 bases not matched to a gene. Germline CDR1 is SEHNR and CDR2 is FQNEAQ (reference sequence). This CDR3 region has 15 residues. The sequencing input was blood, either unsorted or a sorted T cell fraction (not recorded which). The chain joins TRBV7-9 to TRBJ2-5; 9 positions agree with TRBD2. The TCR sequence derives from a male donor with ankylosing spondylitis. DNA of the CDR3: TGTGCCAGCAGCCGGACAGCGGGAGGTGCAGAGACCCAGTACTTC. Residues: CASSRTAGGAETQYF.